Each of the 27 T cell receptor beta chains below was sequenced from the same sample in a study of metastatic and nonmetastatic thyroid tumors. TCRdb redid the clone calls on the PCR reads using MiXCR. The sample lists tens of thousands of clones, approximately 32% occurring once. Each patient went into thyroid surgery without having received any treatment. Input material: blood. Every receptor here comes from a female donor with papillary thyroid cancer or a benign thyroid nodule (not recorded which). Some clones in this sample may be carry-over from other donors' samples.

In its sample, this clone was seen many times. The chain carries TRBV25-1 and TRBJ1-1; D gene unclear. Trimming cost V 5 bases and J 5 bases, with 6 bases left between them. This CDR3 is built from 11 residues. CDR1 is MGHDK and CDR2 is SYGVNS in the germline V gene. In nucleotides, the CDR3 is TGTGCCAGCAGTTGGGATACTGAAGCTTTCTTT. Its protein is CASSWDTEAFF.

V is TRBV5-1 and J is TRBJ2-3; perhaps TRBD1 as D (6 bases). The CDR3 is 15 amino acids. Germline CDR1 is SGHRS and CDR2 is YFSETQ. V lost 2 bases and J 3 bases, leaving 13 bases between the germline ends. The CDR3 DNA reads as TGCGCCAGCAGCTTAAAAGGGGGTTGGACAGATACGCAGTATTTT. It yields the protein CASSLKGGWTDTQYF.

Remarks on this clone: This may come from a read error, since a much larger clone is one base off. This CDR3 is also generated by other DNA sequences in the sample. The chain is built from TRBV20-1 and TRBJ2-3; D is tentatively TRBD1 or TRBD2 (5 bases each). V was shortened by 2 bases and J by 5 bases, with 17 bases between the two germline ends. There are 15 residues in the CDR3. From germline, CDR1 is DFQATT and CDR2 SNEGSKA (reference sequence). The CDR3 DNA is TGCAGTGCTAGACTTTTTCCCGGGGCCCGAGATACGCAGTATTTT. It codes for CSARLFPGARDTQYF.

This clone has a handful of counts. V gene TRBV6-2 or TRBV6-3 combines with J gene TRBJ1-2; no clear D. V lost 7 bases to trimming and J lost 8 bases, with 20 bases between them. The CDR3 runs 14 residues. CDR1 is MNHEY and CDR2 is SVGEGT in the germline V gene. CDR3 coding DNA: TGTGCCAGCACCCTGACGGCCGGCCGAGTCGGCTACACCTTC. This encodes CASTLTAGRVGYTF.

V and J are TRBV6-1 and TRBJ2-6; D gene unclear. V was trimmed by 11 bases and J by 0 bases, leaving 17 bases between them. Germline values: CDR1 MNHNS, CDR2 SASEGT. The CDR3 is 16 residues long. The CDR3 spells CAGKGKVFSGANVLTF. The DNA of the CDR3 is TGTGCCGGCAAAGGAAAGGTCTTCTCTGGGGCCAACGTCCTGACTTTC.

This clone was seen at least ten times. This same CDR3 is encoded by further DNA sequences in the sample. CDR3 DNA sequence: TGTGCCATCTCTGGGGGGGGAAGCAATCAGCCCCAGCATTTT. Protein sequence: CAISGGGSNQPQHF. The chain uses TRBV10-3 and TRBJ1-5; weak D call: TRBD1 (5 bases). CDR3 length: 14 amino acids. Trimming left V 8 bases short and J 1 base short, with 12 bases between. Germline-derived CDR1 and CDR2 are ENHRY and SYGVKD.

This clone came up a few times. J is TRBJ2-7 and V is TRBV10-3; 9 bases line up with TRBD2. This CDR3 has 15 amino acids. Per germline, CDR1 ENHRY and CDR2 SYGVKD. The junction had 11 bases not matched to a gene; V was cut back by 6 bases and J by 5 bases. CDR3 DNA: TGTGCCATCAGCCTGACTAGCGGCGGGTTCCACGAGCAGTACTTC. Protein product: CAISLTSGGFHEQYF.

This clone was recorded at least ten times. The chain employs TRBV5-1 and TRBJ2-4; TRBD2 matches at 9 bases. Germline V gene lookup returns CDR1 SGHRS and CDR2 YFSETQ. Losses at the gene ends were 4 bases for V and 3 bases for J; bases not matched to a gene: 17. The CDR3 is 19 residues long. CDR3 DNA: TGCGCCAGCAGCCCTATTTGGATTAGCGGGAGTCGGGGCAAAAACATTCAGTACTTC. This translates into CASSPIWISGSRGKNIQYF.

As regards this clone: The limits of the CDR3 on the DNA are not certain, so only TCRdb's listed CDR3 is given. V usage is TRBV27 and J usage is TRBJ2-7; no DNA check was done on the table's D call, TRBD1. Germline assignment: CDR1 MNHEY and CDR2 SMNVEV (reference sequence). 15 amino acids form the CDR3, both terminal residues included. CDR3 residues: CASILAGTGAYEQYF.

There are a few counts of this clone. The same CDR3 arises from other DNA sequences in this sample as well. V is TRBV12-3 or TRBV12-4 and J is TRBJ2-1; tentative D call: TRBD2 (6 bases). Trimming stripped 5 bases from V and 4 bases from J, with 18 bases between. CDR3 length equals 16 residues. CDR3 region: CASSPLAGGSYNEQFF. CDR3 bases: TGTGCCAGCAGTCCACTAGCTGGAGGGTCATACAATGAGCAGTTCTTC.

There are many counts of this clone. The V gene is TRBV19, the J gene TRBJ1-1, with 8 positions matching TRBD1. Trimming at V came to 5 bases and at J to 4 bases, leaving 3 bases not matched to a gene. The CDR3 runs 13 residues. Germline V gene sequence: CDR1 LNHDA, CDR2 SQIVND (reference sequence). The CDR3 protein is CASSQGAGTEAFF. The CDR3 DNA sequence: TGTGCCAGTAGTCAGGGGGCTGGCACTGAAGCTTTCTTT.

This rearrangement joins TRBV18 to TRBJ2-7; D is unclear. Between the trimmed V and J ends, which lost 5 bases and 8 bases, there was a span of 16 bases. Germline assignment: CDR1 KGHSH and CDR2 LQKENI. This CDR3 is 13 amino acids long. The CDR3 region is CASSSFVGYKQYF. The DNA of the CDR3 is TGTGCCAGCTCATCCTTCGTGGGATACAAGCAGTACTTC.

The chain combines TRBV19 with TRBJ1-2, with D maybe TRBD1 (6 bases). Germline CDR1 reads LNHDA; CDR2 reads SQIVND (reference sequence). This CDR3 region has 13 residues. The germline V and J ends were trimmed by 4 bases and 7 bases, with 13 bases remaining between them. The CDR3 spells CASSTSGGAGYTF. The CDR3 DNA reads TGTGCCAGTAGTACAAGCGGGGGGGCTGGCTACACCTTC.

The chain has TRBV30 and TRBJ1-5; D unclear. CDR1 is GTSNPN, CDR2 SVGIG, per germline (reference sequence). This CDR3 contains 16 residues. V was clipped by 2 bases and J by 5 bases, with 19 bases between them. The CDR3 loop is CAWSNVGAAIYQPQHF. CDR3 sequence (DNA): TGTGCCTGGAGTAACGTGGGAGCTGCCATTTATCAGCCCCAGCATTTT.

The V call is TRBV6-2 or TRBV6-3, the J call TRBJ2-2; D gene unclear. The CDR3 has 15 residues. CDR1 is MNHEY, CDR2 SVGEGT, per germline. Trimming took 6 bases from V and 6 from J, leaving 17 bases between them. As DNA, the CDR3 is TGTGCCAGCAGAATTCAGGTGGCTGGCCCCGGGGAGCTGTTTTTT. Translating gives CASRIQVAGPGELFF.

This clone was observed many times. The chain has TRBV10-1 and TRBJ2-5; tentatively, D is TRBD1 (5 bases). The germline V gene has CDR1 WNHNN and CDR2 SYGVQD (reference sequence). CDR3 length: 13 amino acids. The germline V and J ends were trimmed by 11 bases and 5 bases, with 18 bases remaining between them. As DNA, the CDR3 is TGCGCCCTAAGGGGCATCACCGGTGAGACCCAGTACTTC. Its translation: CALRGITGETQYF.

As regards this clone: At one end, the junction sequence differs from germline, possibly due to a read error. The gene calls are TRBV5-1 and TRBJ1-2; D gene uncertain. Germline CDR1 and CDR2: SGHRS and YFSETQ. The CDR3 is 16 residues long. CDR3 protein: CASILVSGQSPNGYTF. DNA of the CDR3: TGCGCCAGCATCTTGGTTTCCGGTCAGTCTCCAAATGGCTACACCTTC.

This clone was detected many times. The chain links TRBV30 to TRBJ1-4; TRBD1 is a possible D gene (5 bases). Germline CDR1 and CDR2: GTSNPN and SVGIG (reference sequence). V gave up 5 bases and J gave up 6 bases, with 7 bases separating them. This CDR3 comprises 11 residues. The CDR3 DNA reads as TGTGCCTGGGGGGCGTATGAAAAACTGTTTTTT. Its protein is CAWGAYEKLFF.

In this sample, this clone is medium-sized (0.01 to 0.1%). The CDR3 DNA reads TGTGCCAGCAGGAACCAGTCCGGGACCAACGAGCAGTACTTC. It translates to CASRNQSGTNEQYF. The rearrangement joins TRBV6-2 or TRBV6-3 to TRBJ2-7, with D perhaps assigned TRBD1 or TRBD2 (5 bases each). The CDR3 consists of 14 residues. Germline V gene sequence: CDR1 MNHEY, CDR2 SVGEGT. With 6 bases removed from V and 5 bases from J, the gap between germline ends came to 17 bases.

This clone has ten or more counts. V and J are TRBV7-9 and TRBJ2-7, with D unresolved. V was cut by 4 bases and J by 2 bases, with 12 bases left in between. CDR1 and CDR2 (germline): SEHNR, FQNEAQ (reference sequence). This CDR3 has 14 amino acids. The CDR3 DNA follows: TGTGCCAGCAGCTCCCAGGAACCCCCCTACGAGCAGTACTTC. Amino acids: CASSSQEPPYEQYF.

This clone showed up many times. The chain is built from TRBV7-2 and TRBJ1-2; a weak D match, TRBD1 (6 bases). V dropped 2 bases and J dropped 6 bases, with 10 bases sitting between them. This CDR3 spans 13 amino acids. Germline-derived CDR1 and CDR2 are SGHTA and FQGNSA. CDR3 sequence reads: CASSLNRAHGYTF. The CDR3 DNA follows: TGTGCCAGCAGCTTAAACAGGGCGCATGGCTACACCTTC.

About this clone: Since a much larger clone is just one base distant, this may be a read error. This rearrangement joins TRBV19 to TRBJ1-1; D not resolved. The V and J ends lost 11 bases and 1 base respectively, with 17 bases between them. This CDR3 spans 14 amino acids. Germline assignment: CDR1 LNHDA and CDR2 SQIVND (reference sequence). The CDR3 DNA is TGTGCCGGCCGAAGGACGGCCACGAACACTGAAGCTTTCTTT. This sequence encodes CAGRRTATNTEAFF. Supplemented by reference TRBV19 and TRBJ1-1, the full variable domain reads DGGITQSPKYLFRKEGQNVTLSCEQNLNHDAMYWYRQDPGQGLRLIYYSQIVNDFQKGDIAEGYSVSREKKESFPLTVTSAQKNPTAFYLCAGRRTATNTEAFFGQGTRLTVV.

Turning to this clone: Its ends do not fully match the called genes, so a read error is possible. Written as DNA, the CDR3 is TGCCGTGCTACCGACCCGATGACGGTGTACACTGAAGCTTTCTTT. Translating it yields CRATDPMTVYTEAFF. The gene calls are TRBV20-1 and TRBJ1-1; D not resolved. Germline V lookup: CDR1 DFQATT, CDR2 SNEGSKA (reference sequence). CDR3 size: 15 residues.

The chain is built from TRBV25-1 and TRBJ2-2, with no clear D. V dropped 7 bases and J dropped 6 bases, with 18 bases sitting between them. This CDR3 comprises 15 residues. CDR1 and CDR2 from the germline V gene are MGHDK and SYGVNS. The CDR3 bases are TGTGCCAGCACAGCGCCGACTGGGTGGGCCGGGGAGCTGTTTTTT. Translating it yields CASTAPTGWAGELFF.

This clone showed up many times. The V and J genes are TRBV12-3 or TRBV12-4 and TRBJ1-2, with a weak D call TRBD1 (5 bases). This CDR3 is 11 amino acids long. The ends were cut back, 8 bases at V and 6 bases at J, with 10 bases in the middle. As DNA, the CDR3 is TGTGCCAGCTCCAGGGAGGATGGCTACACCTTC. It translates to CASSREDGYTF.

As for this clone: One end of the junction fails to match germline, which may point to a read error. This chain connects TRBV7-3 to TRBJ1-2; possibly TRBD1 for D (5 bases). Germline CDR1 is SGHTA and CDR2 is FQGTGA. This CDR3 is 14 amino acids long. The CDR3 protein is CASSLGIWDYCYTF. The CDR3, as DNA: TGTGCCAGCAGTTTAGGCATCTGGGACTATTGCTACACCTTC. The full variable domain, its missing parts supplied by reference TRBV7-3 and TRBJ1-2, is GAGVSQTPSNKVTEKGKYVELRCDPISGHTALYWYRQSLGQGPEFLIYFQGTGAADDSGLPNDRFFAVRPEGSVSTLKIQRTERGDSAVYLCASSLGIWDYCYTFGSGTRLTVV.

This clone was counted many times. With a much larger clone just one base away, this may be a read error. At the DNA level, this CDR3 is encoded by other sequences in the same sample as well. The J gene is TRBJ1-4, the V gene TRBV12-3 or TRBV12-4; D gene uncertain. Deletions cut 8 bases from V and 5 bases from J, with 12 bases between. The CDR3 sequence is 13 residues long. The CDR3 region has the DNA TGTGCCAGCGGGCCGACAAGGAATGAAAAACTGTTTTTT. Its protein product is CASGPTRNEKLFF.